This entry describes one TCR beta chain. Its antigen is not identified. This CDR3 is 15 amino acids long. Germline V lookup: CDR1 SEHNR, CDR2 FQNEAQ (reference sequence). The V segment lost 5 bases and the J segment 4 bases; nucleotides outside the gene matches: 8. This entry comes from a study of regulatory T cells in long-lasting Graves disease. Broader study findings: Persistent patients had a count of shared public clonotypes (approximately 3,000) that exceeded that of new patients (966). Persistent disease samples used TRBV28, TRBJ1-2 and TRBJ2-5 preferentially.

Researchers made TCR beta libraries by using iRepertoire HTBI primers and running Arm-PCR on CDR3 regions. TCRdb redid the calling of the multiplex PCR reads with MiXCR, one entry per CDR3 protein. Of a few hundred thousand distinct CDR3 sequences detected, approximately 23% appear once; the ten largest clones hold around 14%. Stated time point: persistent/refractory GD, antithyroid drugs over 5 years with positive TRAb. PBMCs provided the RNA from which the TCR library was made. The clonotype comes from a female donor with Graves disease. The V and J genes are TRBV7-9 and TRBJ2-7; 10 bases are a match to TRBD2. Sequences were derived from peripheral blood mononuclear cells (PBMCs), sampled when the disease was refractory, from a patient treated with antithyroid drugs. The DNA of the CDR3 is TGTGCCAGCAGCCCTAGCGGGAGAAGGACTTACGAGCAGTACTTC. Encoded protein: CASSPSGRRTYEQYF.